Listed below are T cell receptor beta chains from one sample, sequenced in a study of post-analysis software for immune sequencing data. One entry per CDR3 protein results from TCRdb running MiXCR on the PCR reads. Of 400,000 to 500,000 distinct CDR3 sequences in the sample, 30% to 40% were seen once. Sequencing was done on a sample of blood. These receptors were taken from a girl aged 2-15 years with multiple sclerosis. Each CDR3 is given with its conserved first and last residue. A D gene is named only where the DNA matches it firmly. Rows may omit the clone size; those that give it use once, few, many or a size class.

v_gene	j_gene	d_gene	abundance	CDR3nt	CDR3aa
TRBV10-3	TRBJ1-1	TRBD1	few	TGTGCCATCAGTGAGTTCGACAGGGGAAACACTGAAGCTTTCTTT	CAISEFDRGNTEAFF
TRBV11-2	TRBJ1-2	-	-	TGTGCCAGCAGCGACTGGACGGCGTCTCTGGACTATGGCTACACCTTC	CASSDWTASLDYGYTF
TRBV5-1	TRBJ2-4	TRBD1	few	TGCGCCAGCAGCCTGTGGGACAGGTGGTTCGACATTCAGTACTTC	CASSLWDRWFDIQYF
TRBV29-1	TRBJ2-5	-	few	TGCAGCGTTGGTTTAAGAAACCAAGAGACCCAGTACTTC	CSVGLRNQETQYF
TRBV7-2	TRBJ1-4	-	-	TGTGCCAGCAGCCCAGGGGTCGTTAATGAAAAACTGTTTTTT	CASSPGVVNEKLFF
TRBV20-1	TRBJ2-1	TRBD1	-	TGCAGTGCTAGAGACCAGACAGGGGGCTCCTACAATGAGCAGTTCTTC	CSARDQTGGSYNEQFF
TRBV20-1	TRBJ2-7	-	-	TGCAGTGCTAGGGCGCTAACGAGAGCCTACGAGCAGTACTTC	CSARALTRAYEQYF
TRBV13	TRBJ1-1	TRBD1	-	TGTGCCAGCAGCACCCGGGACAGGAGGGCTGAAGCTTTCTTT	CASSTRDRRAEAFF
TRBV7-3	TRBJ1-1	-	-	TGTGCCAGCAGCAGTAGTATGAACACTGAAGCTTTCTTT	CASSSSMNTEAFF
TRBV7-9	TRBJ2-1	-	few	TGTGCCAGCAGGTCCCGGGACAATGAGCAGTTCTTC	CASRSRDNEQFF
TRBV6-4	TRBJ1-2	-	-	TGTGCCAGCAGTGACTCAGGGAGCGACTATGGCTACACCTTC	CASSDSGSDYGYTF
TRBV5-1	TRBJ2-7	TRBD1	-	TGCGCCAGCAGCCATAACCGGGACAGGGGCAACGAGCAGTACTTC	CASSHNRDRGNEQYF
TRBV4-3	TRBJ2-3	-	few	TGCGCCAGCAGCCAAGCCCCCCTAGCGTCCCCAGATACGCAGTATTTT	CASSQAPLASPDTQYF
TRBV12-3/TRBV12-4	TRBJ2-1	-	few	TGTGCCAGCAGTTTGGGCTCACAATACAATGAGCAGTTCTTC	CASSLGSQYNEQFF
TRBV7-2	TRBJ2-7	-	-	TGTGCCAGCAGCTTAGCCACAGCAGGAAACGAGCAGTACTTC	CASSLATAGNEQYF
TRBV7-9	TRBJ2-1	-	-	TGTGCCAGCAGCGACCCGTGGGGGAGTGAGCAGTTCTTC	CASSDPWGSEQFF
TRBV5-1	TRBJ1-1	TRBD1	-	TGCGCCAGCAGCCTCGGGACAGGGAGACTGAACACTGAAGCTTTCTTT	CASSLGTGRLNTEAFF
TRBV6-1	TRBJ2-1	TRBD2	-	TGTGCCAGCAGTGTCGTTTTAGCGGGGAAGTACAATGAGCAGTTCTTC	CASSVVLAGKYNEQFF
TRBV3-1	TRBJ2-1	-	few	TGTGCCAGTGCCTCTAGCGTGTCCTACAATGAGCAGTTCTTC	CASASSVSYNEQFF
TRBV14	TRBJ2-5	-	-	TGTGCCAGCAGCTGGAGTCAGGGCCACTTCCAAGAGACCCAGTACTTC	CASSWSQGHFQETQYF
TRBV5-5	TRBJ2-1	TRBD2	-	TGTGCCAGCAGCTTGGAGGTAGCGGGAGTGTCCTACAATGAGCAGTTCTTC	CASSLEVAGVSYNEQFF
TRBV4-3	TRBJ2-1	-	-	TGCGCCAGCAGCCAAGGGACACGCAGAGGGGGGGGAGAGACCCAGTTCTTC	CASSQGTRRGGGETQFF
TRBV2	TRBJ1-1	-	-	TGTGCCAGCAGGGCGGTCAGGATGGAAGCTTTCTTT	CASRAVRMEAFF
TRBV4-3	TRBJ2-2	-	-	TGCGCCAGCAGCCAAGGACGGGACCCCCGGAACGCCGGGGAGCTGTTTTTT	CASSQGRDPRNAGELFF
TRBV7-3	TRBJ2-1	-	-	TGTGCCAGCAGCCTGTTCTACAGGGTTGACTACAATGAGCAGTTCTTC	CASSLFYRVDYNEQFF
TRBV7-2	TRBJ2-7	-	-	TGTGCCAGCAGCTTATCATGGAAGAGCTACGAGCAGTACTTC	CASSLSWKSYEQYF
TRBV25-1	TRBJ2-7	TRBD1	-	TGTGCCAGCAGTGATCACAGACAGGGGAATATCTACGAGCAGTACTTC	CASSDHRQGNIYEQYF
TRBV27	TRBJ2-3	TRBD1	-	TGTGCCAGCAGTCCGTCGGGACAGGGGATTACAGATACGCAGTATTTT	CASSPSGQGITDTQYF
TRBV5-1	TRBJ2-1	TRBD2	-	TGCGCCAGCAGCTTTTCCGACAGACCTTTAAGCGGGACTTCCTACAATGAGCAGTTCTTC	CASSFSDRPLSGTSYNEQFF
TRBV6-5	TRBJ1-1	-	-	TGTGCCAGCAACCCGGAAGGAGGGACCACTGAAGCTTTCTTT	CASNPEGGTTEAFF
TRBV14	TRBJ2-7	-	-	TGTGCCAGCAGCCAGAGAGAGCGGATCTACGAGCAGTACTTC	CASSQRERIYEQYF
TRBV6-5	TRBJ1-1	TRBD1	few	TGTGCCAGCAGTTGGACAGGGGGTTTGAACACTGAAGCTTTCTTT	CASSWTGGLNTEAFF
TRBV7-6	TRBJ2-3	TRBD2	-	TGTGCCAGCAGCTTAGATCCTAGCGGGAGTGAAATAAGCACAGATACGCAGTATTTT	CASSLDPSGSEISTDTQYF
TRBV7-2	TRBJ2-7	-	few	TGTGCCAGCAGCTCCCGACGGAGCTCCTACGAGCAGTACTTC	CASSSRRSSYEQYF
TRBV29-1	TRBJ1-2	-	-	TGCAGCGTGACAGAGATAGACGGCTATGGCTACACCTTC	CSVTEIDGYGYTF
TRBV18	TRBJ1-6	TRBD1	-	TGTGCCAGCTCACGAGGGACAGGGGATTCACCCCTCCACTTT	CASSRGTGDSPLHF
TRBV6-6	TRBJ2-5	TRBD2	few	TGTGCCAGCAGCCGCACTAGCGAACAAGAGACCCAGTACTTC	CASSRTSEQETQYF
TRBV20-1	TRBJ1-1	-	-	TGCAGTGCTAGATCCGTTGAGGGCGGTCACACTGAAGCTTTCTTT	CSARSVEGGHTEAFF
TRBV29-1	TRBJ2-7	TRBD2	-	TGCAGCGTTGGTCCCTCCACTAGCGGGTCACAAGGATACGAGCAGTACTTC	CSVGPSTSGSQGYEQYF
TRBV5-1	TRBJ1-2	TRBD1	few	TGCGCCAGCAGCTTGGGAGGGGGCGCCTATGGCTACACCTTC	CASSLGGGAYGYTF